The 14 T cell receptor beta chains below come from one sample, sequenced in a study of T-cell reconstitution after alpha-beta-depleted transplantation in children. Unique molecular identifiers were incorporated during preparation of the TCRbeta library. TCRdb passed the PCR reads through MiXCR, listing each CDR3 protein once. Found here are 90,000 to 100,000 distinct CDR3 sequences, 10% to 15% of them singletons; the top ten hold about 15%. This material consisted of PBMCs from the stem cell graft donor, taken from the stem cell graft. Source of these receptors: a human donor who donated a stem cell graft to a child with inherited bone marrow failure.

This clonotype was recorded at least ten times. The V call is TRBV7-2, the J call TRBJ2-1; no reliable D call. The V gene lost 4 bases and the J gene lost 9 bases, with 10 bases spanning the gap. Germline V lookup: CDR1 SGHTA, CDR2 FQGNSA. The CDR3 length is 12 residues. This chain's CDR3 is CASSSLRREQFF. The DNA of the CDR3 is TGTGCCAGCAGCTCTCTTAGACGTGAGCAGTTCTTC.

The sample holds many counts of this clonotype. The chain has TRBV5-1 and TRBJ1-5, with a tentative D call TRBD1 (5 bases). The CDR3 loop spans 16 amino acids. Per germline, CDR1 SGHRS and CDR2 YFSETQ. The germline V and J ends were trimmed by 4 bases and 0 bases, with 14 bases remaining between them. The CDR3 DNA follows: TGCGCCAGCAGCCTAGGGGTCTCAGATAGCAATCAGCCCCAGCATTTT. As protein: CASSLGVSDSNQPQHF.

The table lists this clonotype with many counts. The chain uses TRBV4-1 and TRBJ2-1, with D unresolved. The CDR3 runs to 15 residues. The V gene's germline CDR1 is MGHRA and CDR2 YSYEKL. V was cut by 3 bases and J by 5 bases, with 14 bases left in between. As DNA, the CDR3 is TGCGCCAGCAGCCAGGCCCCGAGGAAAGACAATGAGCAGTTCTTC. Translation: CASSQAPRKDNEQFF.

This clonotype was found many times. V and J are TRBV5-1 and TRBJ2-7; D is undetermined. The CDR3 is made up of 13 amino acids. Germline CDR1 is SGHRS and CDR2 is YFSETQ. The germline V and J ends were trimmed by 1 base and 5 bases, with 10 bases remaining between them. The CDR3 bases are TGCGCCAGCAGCTTGAAGGGTGGTCACGAGCAGTACTTC. Its translation: CASSLKGGHEQYF.

This clonotype was found many times. The V call is TRBV24-1, the J call TRBJ2-3; 7 bases are shared with TRBD1. J gave up 4 bases and V 4 bases, and 7 bases lay outside the gene matches. The CDR3 is 15 residues long. CDR1 is KGHDR, CDR2 SFDVKD, per germline. CDR3 protein: CATSDSGQEADTQYF. The CDR3 bases are TGTGCCACCAGTGACTCCGGACAGGAGGCAGATACGCAGTATTTT.

Ten or more counts support this clonotype. The rearrangement links TRBV20-1 to TRBJ2-3, with a weak D call TRBD2 (7 bases). The CDR3 covers 14 residues. V was clipped by 2 bases and J by 4 bases, with 13 bases between them. CDR1 is DFQATT, CDR2 SNEGSKA, per germline (reference sequence). The CDR3 nucleotides read TGCAGTGCTAGACTAGCGGAGGGGGCAGATACGCAGTATTTT. Translated: CSARLAEGADTQYF.

This clonotype was seen ten or more times. This sequence joins TRBV5-1 and TRBJ2-3, with D tentatively TRBD1 (6 bases). Germline V gives CDR1 SGHRS, CDR2 YFSETQ. The CDR3 totals 15 residues. The V gene lost 0 bases and the J gene lost 3 bases, with 11 bases spanning the gap. The DNA for the CDR3 is TGCGCCAGCAGCTTGGCCCCACAGGGAACAGATACGCAGTATTTT. Protein product: CASSLAPQGTDTQYF.

This clonotype was seen ten or more times. For the CDR3, the DNA is TGCAGCGTTGAAGAAGATGGGTCCCAGCATTTT. The encoded protein is CSVEEDGSQHF. The rearrangement links TRBV29-1 to TRBJ1-5; D gene uncertain. Germline CDR1 and CDR2: SQVTM and ANQGSEA. Trimming removed 0 bases at V and 11 bases at J, with 8 bases between. The CDR3 sequence is 11 residues long.

This clonotype was counted many times. The gene calls are TRBV19 and TRBJ2-1, with 11 nucleotides matching TRBD2. The CDR3 is 18 amino acids. Trimming cost V 0 bases and J 8 bases; bases outside gene matches: 12. Germline V gives CDR1 LNHDA, CDR2 SQIVND (reference sequence). The CDR3 region is CASSIDLGTSGRRDEQFF. The CDR3 coding sequence is TGTGCCAGTAGTATAGATCTGGGAACTAGCGGGAGAAGAGATGAGCAGTTCTTC.

This clonotype was picked up a small number of times. This chain connects TRBV4-3 to TRBJ1-4; no reliable D call. The germline CDR1 and CDR2 sequences are LGHNA and YSLEER. V lost 0 bases, J lost 4 bases, and 6 bases lay in between. The CDR3 consists of 14 residues. CDR3: CASSQDSFNEKLFF. In DNA form, the CDR3 reads TGCGCCAGCAGCCAAGACTCTTTTAATGAAAAACTGTTTTTT.

This clonotype was detected ten times or more. The chain couples TRBV29-1 to TRBJ1-1, with TRBD1 matching 7 bases. This CDR3 region has 12 residues. CDR1 is SQVTM and CDR2 is ANQGSEA in the germline V gene. Trimming removed 3 bases from V and 9 bases from J; junction bases left unmatched: 7. The CDR3 protein is CSVDGTDEKAFF. In DNA, the CDR3 is TGCAGCGTTGATGGGACAGACGAGAAAGCTTTCTTT.

This clonotype showed up many times. J is TRBJ2-7 and V is TRBV5-1; 10 nucleotides agree with TRBD2. V lost 8 bases to trimming and J lost 5 bases; unmatched junction nucleotides: 7. Germline-derived CDR1 and CDR2 are SGHRS and YFSETQ. This CDR3 is 13 amino acids long. CDR3 amino acids: CASSSGSLHEQYF. For the CDR3, the DNA is TGCGCCAGTTCTAGCGGGAGTCTCCACGAGCAGTACTTC.

This clonotype was counted at least ten times. The chain has TRBV5-1 and TRBJ2-3, with 8 bases aligning to TRBD2. The germline V gene encodes CDR1 SGHRS and CDR2 YFSETQ. The CDR3 length is 15 residues. The J segment lost 10 bases and the V segment lost 2 bases, leaving 12 bases of the junction unmatched. The CDR3 region has the DNA TGCGCCAGCAGCTTTAGCGGGGACTCATCAGGTGCGCAGTATTTT. This translates into CASSFSGDSSGAQYF. The entire variable domain, with the rest obtained from reference TRBV5-1 and TRBJ2-3, is as follows: KAGVTQTPRYLIKTRGQQVTLSCSPISGHRSVSWYQQTPGQGLQFLFEYFSETQRNKGNFPGRFSGRQFSNSRSEMNVSTLELGDSALYLCASSFSGDSSGAQYFGPGTRLTVL.

This clonotype has only a few counts. The J gene is TRBJ2-2, the V gene TRBV7-9, with TRBD1 identical over 10 bases. V lost 5 bases, J lost 3 bases, and 6 bases stayed unmatched. This CDR3 contains 16 residues. The V gene's germline CDR1 is SEHNR and CDR2 FQNEAQ (reference sequence). The CDR3, as DNA: TGTGCCAGCAGCCCGACAGGGGGCTCCTACACCGGGGAGCTGTTTTTT. Its translation is CASSPTGGSYTGELFF.